The 10 T cell receptor beta chains reported below all come from one sample, sequenced in a study of blood T cell repertoires in COVID-19. Assay: immunoSEQ multiplex PCR; the TCRdb copy retains only in-frame clones and omits some. The data contain 200,000 or so clones, about 86% of them singletons. The sample comprised PBMCs or T cells enriched from blood (not recorded which). The receptors stem from a woman in her forties with acute COVID-19.

The CDR3, as DNA: TGCGCCAGCAGCCAAGTATGGCGGGAGGATGCCTACGAGCAGTACTTC. This gives the protein CASSQVWREDAYEQYF. This chain connects TRBV4-1 to TRBJ2-7, with TRBD2 matching over 8 bases. This CDR3 comprises 16 residues. The V gene's germline CDR1 is MGHRA and CDR2 YSYEKL. Unmatched junction bases numbered 7, after V lost 1 base and J lost 2 bases.

The chain recombines TRBV7-9 with TRBJ2-7; D is possibly TRBD1 (5 bases). Trimming took 8 bases from V and 0 from J, leaving 14 bases between them. The CDR3 is made up of 14 amino acids. Germline CDR1 reads SEHNR; CDR2 reads FQNEAQ (reference sequence). CDR3 coding DNA: TGTGCCAGCCCCCTAAGACAGTCCTCCTACGAGCAGTACTTC. Protein sequence: CASPLRQSSYEQYF.

The J gene is TRBJ2-3, the V gene TRBV7-8; weak D call: TRBD2 (5 bases). This CDR3 comprises 15 residues. Germline values: CDR1 SGHVS, CDR2 FQNEAQ. V was shortened by 3 bases and J by 2 bases, with 12 bases between the two germline ends. In nucleotides, the CDR3 is TGTGCCAGCAGCTTGTCCCAGCGGACCACAGATACGCAGTATTTT. Encoded protein: CASSLSQRTTDTQYF.

The chain joins TRBV19 to TRBJ2-2, with D possibly TRBD2 on 6 matching bases. Trimming took off 5 bases at V and 3 bases at J, with 16 bases between the two ends. Germline V gene data show CDR1 as LNHDA and CDR2 as SQIVND (reference sequence). This CDR3 contains 16 residues. CDR3 sequence reads: CASSGGTTLYTGELFF. The CDR3 region has the DNA TGTGCCAGTAGTGGCGGGACCACCCTTTACACCGGGGAGCTGTTTTTT.

V is TRBV28 and J is TRBJ1-2; 9 bases agree with TRBD1. CDR1 is MDHEN, CDR2 SYDVKM, per germline. The CDR3 is made up of 17 amino acids. V lost 5 bases and J lost 2; bases outside the gene matches: 12. The CDR3 sequence is CASSIPGQGFGNYGYTF. The CDR3 coding sequence is TGTGCCAGCAGTATACCGGGACAGGGTTTCGGAAACTATGGCTACACCTTC.

This chain connects TRBV5-4 to TRBJ2-7, with 11 bases matching TRBD1. There are 16 residues in the CDR3. The V segment lost 2 bases and the J segment 2 bases; nucleotides outside the gene matches: 6. Per the germline V gene, CDR1 is SGHNT and CDR2 is YYREEE (reference sequence). The CDR3 is CASSFTRDRGTYEQYF. The CDR3 DNA is TGTGCCAGCAGCTTCACGAGGGACAGGGGGACCTACGAGCAGTACTTC.

The chain uses TRBV19 and TRBJ1-2; 8 nucleotides line up with TRBD1. The V gene's germline CDR1 is LNHDA and CDR2 SQIVND (reference sequence). V was clipped by 4 bases and J by 8 bases; unmatched bases: 9. The length of the CDR3 is 14 residues. CDR3 loop: CASSTDRGRGGYTF. CDR3 nucleotide sequence: TGTGCCAGTAGTACAGACAGGGGAAGAGGGGGCTACACCTTC.

The J gene is TRBJ2-1, the V gene TRBV6-4; tentative D call: TRBD1 (5 bases). CDR1 is MRHNA, CDR2 SNTAGT, per germline. V was pared by 8 bases and J by 6 bases, with 20 bases between. This CDR3 has 15 residues. In DNA, the CDR3 is TGTGCCAGCGCTCTATTTCCTGGGGCGTCCAATGAGCAGTTCTTC. Its protein is CASALFPGASNEQFF.

This clone turned up a few times. The chain combines TRBV5-1 with TRBJ2-3; TRBD1 might be the D (6 bases). The CDR3 loop spans 17 amino acids. Germline CDR1 SGHRS, CDR2 YFSETQ. The V gene lost 8 bases and the J gene lost 0 bases, with 22 bases spanning the gap. CDR3 protein: CASRGATGTTSTDTQYF. The CDR3 region has the DNA TGCGCCAGTAGAGGGGCTACCGGGACAACTAGCACAGATACGCAGTATTTT.

V gene TRBV18 combines with J gene TRBJ2-7, with TRBD2 matching over 10 bases. Germline trimming cut 4 bases from V and 2 bases from J; bases unmatched to any gene: 8. Looked up from germline, CDR1 is KGHSH and CDR2 is LQKENI. The CDR3 loop spans 16 amino acids. The CDR3 bases are TGTGCCAGCTCACGGGGGATAGCGGGAGGTACCTACGAGCAGTACTTC. Translating gives CASSRGIAGGTYEQYF.